The entry that follows covers one TCR beta chain sequence. The antigen it binds to is not known. Within one base of it there is no much larger clone, and no base qualities were kept. The data were taken from a study of blood T cell repertoires in COVID-19 (dated by TCRdb to about 2020). For the wider study: Samples from collaborators originated in the United States, Italy and Spain and spanned both the acute and convalescent phases of COVID-19. The repertoires were released in a freely available public database meant as a resource for research on the immune response to SARS-CoV-2. Nearly every sample came with metadata listing a de-identified subject ID, COVID-19 status, age in years and sex. Where available, HLA class I and class II types were obtained from metadata supplied by the sample provider rather than from assay-based typing. The samples were drawn from two sources: the first 160 participants of the ongoing ImmuneRACE study, and fewer than 1,500 subjects contributed by 6 global collaborators. The dataset comprised deeply sampled blood TCRbeta repertoires from subjects exposed to, actively infected with, or recovered from COVID-19. The material from the prospective study consisted of cDNA or gDNA derived from T cells, B-cell-depleted T cells, or PBMCs.

One collaborating source in Seattle enrolled patients while the patients were actively infected and followed the patients over time throughout the course of disease. Collaborating institutions collected whole blood in K2EDTA tubes following their own protocols. For TCRbeta analysis, collaborators shipped samples as frozen whole blood, isolated PBMCs, or DNA extracted from either of those sample types. TCRbeta CDR3 regions were amplified from genomic DNA using the immunoSEQ Assay, a bias-controlled multiplex PCR. The study's own analysis went as follows. Nucleated cell counts per sample were estimated from amplification of reference gene primers within the assay. Sequence reads were collapsed and filtered to measure the absolute abundance of every unique TCRbeta CDR3 rearrangement. Productive Simpson clonality was computed per sample as the square root of Simpson's diversity index over productive rearrangements. TCRdb carries this immuneACCESS record with in-frame sequences only. Its versions omit some clonotypes, under half of them owing to an unresolved V gene in the studies checked, with the rest unexplained. The D gene and trimming were derived from the DNA, and the V and J assignments and clone size from that table. In this sample the table shows roughly 190,000 clones, 80% to 90% of which occur a single time. Approximately 11% of the sample goes to the ten largest clones.

Study-level results and caveats: The amount of clinical and demographic metadata varied by source and participant and was provided uncurated.

The clonotype was recovered from a woman aged 60 to 75 with COVID-19, enrolled during active disease. The material sequenced was peripheral blood.

The CDR3 region has the sequence CASSITQGNSYEQYF. In nucleotides, the sequence is TGTGCCAGTAGTATTACGCAGGGGAATAGCTACGAGCAGTACTTC. The chain is encoded by TRBV19 joined to TRBJ2-7; TRBD1 is a weak D gene call, 6 bases matching. The germline V gene (reference sequence) specifies LNHDA as CDR1 and SQIVND as CDR2. The CDR3 measures 15 amino acids from cysteine to phenylalanine. The entry retains the CDR3 DNA only, 45 bases that are in frame from base 1. A distance of 15 bases separates the germline ends of V and J, which lose 3 bases and 3 bases respectively.